Listed below are T cell receptor beta chains from one sample, sequenced in a study of cytomegalovirus exposure and HLA in healthy donors. Clones were sequenced by immunoSEQ multiplex PCR, and TCRdb holds only the in-frame ones, with some missing. The sample includes about 180,000 clones, over 80% of them seen just once. Sequencing was carried out using PBMCs. All receptors derive from a girl aged 10 to 17 in good health and CMV-seropositive. Each CDR3 is given with its conserved first and last residue. Each record gives: J gene, V gene, D gene, CDR3 protein, CDR3 DNA. A D gene is named only where the DNA matches it firmly.

TRBJ1-1 | TRBV5-1 | TRBD1 | CASREGTGGHTEAFF | TGCGCCAGCAGGGAAGGAACAGGGGGTCACACTGAAGCTTTCTTT
TRBJ2-3 | TRBV19 | NA | CASRKTRWLNGDTQYF | TGTGCCAGTAGGAAGACTAGATGGCTCAACGGAGATACGCAGTATTTT
TRBJ1-4 | TRBV30 | NA | CAWSASSQAFNEKLFF | TGTGCCTGGAGCGCCTCCAGTCAGGCGTTTAATGAAAAACTGTTTTTT
TRBJ2-2 | TRBV7-2 | TRBD1 | CASSSRDRVPGELFF | TGTGCCAGCAGCTCCCGGGACAGGGTACCCGGGGAGCTGTTTTTT
TRBJ2-5 | TRBV19 | NA | CASSIYAQETQYF | TGTGCCAGTAGTATCTATGCCCAAGAGACCCAGTACTTC
TRBJ1-2 | TRBV12-5 | NA | CASVTSGQAEGYGYTF | TGTGCTAGTGTAACCTCGGGCCAGGCGGAGGGGTATGGCTACACCTTC
TRBJ2-1 | TRBV7-8 | TRBD2 | CASSPGLAGGGEQFF | TGTGCCAGCAGCCCGGGACTAGCGGGAGGAGGAGAGCAGTTCTTC
TRBJ1-2 | TRBV29-1 | NA | CSVDCRDYGYTF | TGCAGCGTTGATTGTCGTGACTATGGCTACACCTTC
TRBJ2-7 | TRBV6-1 | TRBD1 | CASRGTGTPYEQYF | TGTGCCAGCAGGGGGACAGGGACCCCCTACGAGCAGTACTTC
TRBJ2-1 | TRBV15 | TRBD1 | CATSRGQGGLYNEQFF | TGTGCCACCAGCAGGGGACAGGGGGGGCTCTACAATGAGCAGTTCTTC